A selection of T cell receptor beta chains follows, all from one sample in a study of blood T cells in healthy people across ages. TCRdb re-called the 5' RACE reads through MiXCR, storing one row per CDR3 protein. The data contain under 2,000,000 distinct CDR3 sequences, around 50% of them singletons. The sample consisted of blood. The receptors come from a woman between 35 and 50 years old in good health. Both conserved end residues are part of each CDR3. A D gene is named only where the DNA matches it firmly. The listing skips clone size in some rows; elsewhere it reads once, few, many or a size class.

CDR3 length	J gene	D gene	clone size	V gene	CDR3 protein	CDR3 DNA
14	TRBJ1-2	.	.	TRBV11-1	CASRQTPGNYGYTF	TGTGCCAGCAGACAGACCCCGGGTAACTATGGCTACACCTTC
13	TRBJ1-1	.	few	TRBV24-1	CATKAPYSTEAFF	TGTGCCACCAAGGCCCCCTATAGCACTGAAGCTTTCTTT
15	TRBJ2-5	TRBD2	few	TRBV7-2	CASSLSSGDPRAGYF	TGTGCCAGCAGCTTGTCTAGCGGGGACCCAAGAGCGGGGTACTTC
14	TRBJ2-5	TRBD2	.	TRBV12-3/TRBV12-4	CASSRTSGKETQYF	TGTGCCAGCAGCAGGACTAGCGGGAAAGAGACCCAGTACTTC
13	TRBJ1-2	.	few	TRBV29-1	CSVEPGAGYGYTF	TGCAGCGTTGAGCCTGGGGCGGGCTATGGCTACACCTTC
15	TRBJ2-1	TRBD1	.	TRBV20-1	CSAIPGTGDYNEQFF	TGCAGTGCTATACCGGGGACAGGAGATTACAATGAGCAGTTCTTC
15	TRBJ2-2	TRBD1	.	TRBV12-3/TRBV12-4	CASKTGQGNTGELFF	TGTGCCAGCAAGACGGGACAGGGAAACACCGGGGAGCTGTTTTTT
16	TRBJ1-5	.	few	TRBV4-1	CASSQDSQGWARPQHF	TGCGCCAGCAGCCAAGATAGCCAGGGCTGGGCTCGACCCCAGCATTTT
16	TRBJ2-7	TRBD2	.	TRBV24-1	CATSEPASGRYNEQYF	TGTGCCACCAGTGAACCCGCTAGCGGGAGATACAATGAGCAGTACTTC
14	TRBJ2-3	.	.	TRBV6-2/TRBV6-3	CASSYGGRTDTQYF	TGTGCCAGCAGTTACGGGGGTAGGACAGATACGCAGTATTTT
17	TRBJ1-2	TRBD1	.	TRBV28	CASSLFSPGQGIYGYTF	TGTGCCAGCAGTTTATTCTCCCCGGGACAGGGGATCTATGGCTACACCTTC
11	TRBJ2-3	.	.	TRBV6-2/TRBV6-3	CASTFLDTQYF	TGTGCCAGCACCTTCCTGGATACGCAGTATTTT
12	TRBJ2-5	.	.	TRBV20-1	CSKRGGQETQYF	TGCAGTAAACGGGGCGGCCAAGAGACCCAGTACTTC
16	TRBJ1-1	TRBD1	once	TRBV7-2	CASSLAGTGQNAEAFF	TGTGCCAGCAGCCTAGCCGGGACAGGGCAGAACGCTGAAGCTTTCTTT
15	TRBJ2-7	.	.	TRBV3-1	CASSQDRASSNEQYF	TGTGCCAGCAGCCAAGATCGGGCATCTAGCAACGAGCAGTACTTC
17	TRBJ1-2	.	once	TRBV12-3/TRBV12-4	CASRGGGSGLANYGYTF	TGTGCCAGCAGGGGGGGGGGTTCAGGTCTCGCTAACTATGGCTACACCTTC
11	TRBJ2-7	.	few	TRBV29-1	CSVGRTNEQYF	TGCAGCGTCGGACGGACAAACGAGCAGTACTTC
16	TRBJ1-2	TRBD1	.	TRBV7-9	CASSLSTGTGPHGYTF	TGTGCCAGCAGCTTATCGACCGGGACAGGCCCCCATGGCTACACCTTC
17	TRBJ2-2	TRBD2	.	TRBV9	CASSVDRLAGFTGELFF	TGTGCCAGCAGCGTAGACCGACTAGCGGGGTTTACCGGGGAGCTGTTTTTT
12	TRBJ2-1	.	few	TRBV5-1	CASRPTADEQFF	TGCGCCAGCAGGCCGACGGCCGATGAGCAGTTCTTC
14	TRBJ2-7	.	few	TRBV7-2	CASSLVSGQYEQYF	TGTGCCAGCAGCTTAGTGTCGGGGCAGTACGAGCAGTACTTC
12	TRBJ2-3	.	.	TRBV7-9	CASSLVPATQYF	TGTGCCAGCAGCTTAGTACCGGCCACGCAGTATTTT
13	TRBJ1-5	.	.	TRBV29-1	CSVSDSVNQPQHF	TGCAGCGTTTCCGACAGCGTCAATCAGCCCCAGCATTTT
16	TRBJ1-2	.	.	TRBV7-2	CASSLERTVGPYGYTF	TGTGCCAGCAGCCTAGAGAGGACAGTAGGCCCTTATGGCTACACCTTC
16	TRBJ2-3	TRBD2	once	TRBV6-6	CASSASRTSGGDTQYF	TGTGCCAGCAGTGCCTCTAGGACTAGCGGGGGTGATACGCAGTATTTT
15	TRBJ2-2	.	once	TRBV5-1	CASSLVAANTGELFF	TGCGCCAGCAGCTTGGTTGCGGCGAACACCGGGGAGCTGTTTTTT
12	TRBJ2-2	.	.	TRBV6-5	CASRYLAGELFF	TGTGCCAGCAGGTACCTGGCCGGGGAGCTGTTTTTT
12	TRBJ2-1	.	.	TRBV29-1	CSVEDPVNEQFF	TGCAGCGTTGAAGATCCGGTCAATGAGCAGTTCTTC
13	TRBJ1-1	.	few	TRBV6-5	CASSWRGNTEAFF	TGTGCCAGCAGTTGGAGGGGGAACACTGAAGCTTTCTTT
18	TRBJ2-4	TRBD2	.	TRBV28	CASSLELPRRGGKNIQYF	TGTGCCAGCAGTTTAGAGCTGCCACGCCGGGGGGGCAAAAACATTCAGTACTTC
15	TRBJ1-2	.	.	TRBV5-6	CASRGAGEFIYGYTF	TGTGCCAGCAGGGGCGCGGGGGAGTTTATCTATGGCTACACCTTC
14	TRBJ2-4	TRBD2	.	TRBV28	CASSFQGSGNIQYF	TGTGCCAGCAGTTTTCAGGGTAGCGGGAACATTCAGTACTTC
14	TRBJ2-5	.	.	TRBV4-1	CASSQEPVGPTQYF	TGCGCCAGCAGCCAAGAGCCCGTTGGGCCGACCCAGTACTTC
15	TRBJ2-5	TRBD1	.	TRBV9	CASSVTGGGQETQYF	TGTGCCAGCAGCGTCACAGGGGGCGGCCAAGAGACCCAGTACTTC
13	TRBJ2-1	TRBD1	.	TRBV28	CASSSDREETQFF	TGTGCCAGCAGTTCGGACAGGGAAGAGACCCAGTTCTTC